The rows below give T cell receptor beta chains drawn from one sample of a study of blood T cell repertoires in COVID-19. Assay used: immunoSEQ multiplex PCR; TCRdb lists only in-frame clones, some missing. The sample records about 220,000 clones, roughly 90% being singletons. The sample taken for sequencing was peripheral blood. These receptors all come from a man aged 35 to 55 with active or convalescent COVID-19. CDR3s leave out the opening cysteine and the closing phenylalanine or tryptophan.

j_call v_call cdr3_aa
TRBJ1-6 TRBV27 ASSPLQGTSPLH
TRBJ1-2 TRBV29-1 SVMHRLGYT
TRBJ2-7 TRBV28 ASSLWRYEQY
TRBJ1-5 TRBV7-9 ASSLTGDNQPQH
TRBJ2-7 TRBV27 ASRLTGGSEQY
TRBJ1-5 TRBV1 TSSPGREIGNQPQH
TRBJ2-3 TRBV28 ASSLPSGAGTDTQY
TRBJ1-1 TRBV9 ASSVVTGFDTEAF
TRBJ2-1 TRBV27 ASSLDSFSYNEQF
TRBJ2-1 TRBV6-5 ASSRLAAYNEQF
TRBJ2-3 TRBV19 ASSWTGVTDTQY
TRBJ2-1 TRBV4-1 ASSQERTSGRSYNEQF
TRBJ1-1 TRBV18 ASSYGYTEAF
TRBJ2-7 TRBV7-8 ASSRLGTSDYEQY
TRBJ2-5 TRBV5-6 ASSQDREETQY
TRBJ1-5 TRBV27 ASSLLGQPQH
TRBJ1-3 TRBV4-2 ASSQVTGSGNTIY
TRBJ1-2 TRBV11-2 ASRRGGQGAGGYT
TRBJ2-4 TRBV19 ASTPLAGGENIQY
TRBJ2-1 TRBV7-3 ASSSLAGGYNEQF
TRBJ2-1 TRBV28 ASTRVGGYNEQF
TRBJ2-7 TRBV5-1 ASSLETSPGYYEQY
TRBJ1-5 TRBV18 ASSLGSSNLNQPQH
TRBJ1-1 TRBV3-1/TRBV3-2 ASSPRDRARFVAF
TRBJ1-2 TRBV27 ASSLSDGTGANYGYT
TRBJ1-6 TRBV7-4 ASSSSSASSYNSPLH
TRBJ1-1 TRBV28 ASSLSAGQNEAF
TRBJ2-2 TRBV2 AGGLRGTGELF
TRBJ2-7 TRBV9 ASSAGLAGTYEQY
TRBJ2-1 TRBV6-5 ASSYRAGGYNEQF
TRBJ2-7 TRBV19 ASSMSVQGVYYEQY
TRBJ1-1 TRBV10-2 ASVDNTEAF
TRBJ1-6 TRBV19 ASSGTPGSPLH
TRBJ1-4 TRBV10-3 AIKGIKDEKLF
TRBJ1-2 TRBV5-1 ASSLVTANYGYT
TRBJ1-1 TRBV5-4 ASSLVARTEAF
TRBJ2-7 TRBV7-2 ASSSSGGLSYEQY
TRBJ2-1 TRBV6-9 ASSYPSYNEQF
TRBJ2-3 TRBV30 AWSTLAGGPGDTQY
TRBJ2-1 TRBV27 ASSLPGHEQF
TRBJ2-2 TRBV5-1 ASSLESGGATGELF
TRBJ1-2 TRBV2 ASRGPWDT
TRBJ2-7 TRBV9 ASSVRDIYYEQY
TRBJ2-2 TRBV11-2 ASSALESNTGELF
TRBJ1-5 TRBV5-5 ASSLAPGQGTNQPQH